One sample yielded the 29 T cell receptor beta chains listed below, sequenced in a study of T-cell memory formation after mild COVID-19. TCRdb used MiXCR to reprocess the 5' RACE reads, holding one entry per CDR3 protein. The sample has some 320,000 distinct CDR3 sequences, roughly 13% seen once; the top ten hold around a fifth. Source material: PBMCs or a T cell subset sorted from them (not recorded which). These receptors all stem from a man aged 18 to 30 who had mild COVID-19 (a few samples of this study predate the infection). Cell type and time point are not known.

The V call is TRBV7-8, the J call TRBJ2-2, with 10 bases fitting TRBD2. J was trimmed by 2 bases and V by 3 bases; bases with no gene match: 6. CDR3 length: 17 residues. CDR1 and CDR2 (germline): SGHVS, FQNEAQ. In DNA, the CDR3 is TGTGCCAGCAGCTTTCTAGGACTAGCGGTAAACACCGGGGAGCTGTTTTTT. Its translation is CASSFLGLAVNTGELFF.

The sample holds a few counts of this clonotype. The chain has TRBV6-5 and TRBJ2-3; TRBD2 matches at 8 bases. There are 16 residues in the CDR3. V was pared by 0 bases and J by 4 bases, with 6 bases of the junction left unmatched. Germline V CDR1 and CDR2: MNHEY, SVGAGI. CDR3: CASSYSRGAFPDTQYF. In DNA form, the CDR3 reads TGTGCCAGCAGTTACTCGCGGGGGGCCTTCCCAGATACGCAGTATTTT.

A few counts support this clonotype. The chain links TRBV11-2 to TRBJ2-1; D is ambiguous. This CDR3 spans 13 amino acids. The V gene's germline CDR1 is SGHAT and CDR2 FQNNGV. V lost 4 bases, J lost 6 bases, and 10 bases lay in between. CDR3 sequence (DNA): TGTGCCAGCAGCTCGGCGTTGGGCAATGAGCAGTTCTTC. This encodes CASSSALGNEQFF.

This clonotype was observed a handful of times. J is TRBJ1-4 and V is TRBV5-6, with TRBD1 matching 7 bases. Germline-derived CDR1 and CDR2 are SGHDT and YYEEEE. CDR3 length equals 14 residues. Germline trimming cut 4 bases from V and 8 bases from J; bases unmatched to any gene: 8. The CDR3 bases are TGTGCCAGCAGCGCAAGGGGGCTAGGGGAAAAACTGTTTTTT. It yields the protein CASSARGLGEKLFF.

A few counts support this clonotype. The chain uses TRBV7-3 and TRBJ2-2; a possible D gene is TRBD2 (5 bases). Per the germline V gene, CDR1 is SGHTA and CDR2 is FQGTGA. CDR3 length: 15 residues. Trimming left V 5 bases short and J 5 bases short, with 15 bases between. The CDR3 nucleotides are TGTGCCAGCAGCCCGGAGGCTACTTCGACCGGGGAGCTGTTTTTT. It translates to CASSPEATSTGELFF.

The chain uses TRBV24-1 and TRBJ2-7; D remains unclear. Between the trimmed V and J ends, which lost 9 bases and 6 bases, there was a span of 11 bases. Germline CDR1 KGHDR, CDR2 SFDVKD. This CDR3 comprises 11 residues. The CDR3 is CATPPLGEQYV. The DNA of the CDR3 is TGTGCCACCCCCCCTCTCGGCGAGCAGTACGTC.

There are a few counts of this clonotype. The chain couples TRBV29-1 to TRBJ2-3; D gene unclear. The ends were cut back, 1 base at V and 1 base at J, with 6 bases in the middle. Germline CDR1 reads SQVTM; CDR2 reads ANQGSEA. The CDR3 covers 13 residues. DNA for the CDR3: TGCAGCGTTGAAGGCACCCGCACAGATACGCAGTATTTT. Translated, it gives CSVEGTRTDTQYF.

This clonotype has a handful of counts. J is TRBJ2-5 and V is TRBV11-2; no reliable D call. V was cut by 3 bases and J by 2 bases, with 13 bases left in between. There are 15 residues in the CDR3. The germline V gene encodes CDR1 SGHAT and CDR2 FQNNGV. The CDR3 loop reads CASSFTRYGQETQYF. CDR3 in DNA: TGTGCCAGCAGCTTTACGCGATACGGGCAAGAGACCCAGTACTTC.

The table lists this clonotype with a few counts. The J gene is TRBJ2-5, the V gene TRBV9, with a tentative D call TRBD1 (5 bases). Trimming left V 2 bases short and J 1 base short, with 6 bases between. Germline loops: CDR1 SGDLS, CDR2 YYNGEE. There are 13 residues in the CDR3. CDR3 DNA: TGTGCCAGCAGCGTTGACAGCCAAGAGACCCAGTACTTC. It is translated as CASSVDSQETQYF.

The J gene is TRBJ2-3, the V gene TRBV4-3; tentatively, D is TRBD1 (7 bases). The CDR3 extends over 14 amino acids. Germline CDR1 is LGHNA and CDR2 is YSLEER. Trimming shortened V by 4 bases and J by 5 bases, and 13 bases separated the two germline ends. In DNA, the CDR3 is TGCGCCAGCAGCCCTGGGACAGCGGGAGATACGCAGTATTTT. As protein: CASSPGTAGDTQYF.

The table lists this clonotype with many counts. This chain uses TRBV2 with TRBJ2-5, with D perhaps matching TRBD1 or TRBD2 (5 bases each). The CDR3 sequence is 16 residues long. The germline V gene encodes CDR1 SNHLY and CDR2 FYNNEI. The V gene lost 3 bases and the J gene lost 5 bases, with 19 bases spanning the gap. The CDR3 DNA follows: TGTGCCAGCAGTGAGGGACCCCCCGGGAACTACGAGACCCAGTACTTC. Protein product: CASSEGPPGNYETQYF.

This chain joins TRBV6-2 or TRBV6-3 and TRBJ2-7, with TRBD2 as a possible D gene (7 bases). The CDR3 covers 16 residues. Per the germline V gene, CDR1 is MNHEY and CDR2 is SVGEGT. V was cut by 4 bases and J by 2 bases, with 18 bases left in between. The DNA for the CDR3 is TGTGCCAGCAGTTCCCGCCACGGGGGGCGACCCTACGAGCAGTACGTC. Protein sequence: CASSSRHGGRPYEQYV.

This clonotype was picked up a small number of times. The gene calls are TRBV7-9 and TRBJ1-1, with TRBD1 identical over 8 bases. Losses at the gene ends were 1 base for V and 2 bases for J; bases not matched to a gene: 15. The CDR3 runs 19 residues. The germline CDR1 and CDR2 sequences are SEHNR and FQNEAQ (reference sequence). The CDR3 here is CASSLVHQDRVILNTEAFF. The CDR3 DNA reads TGTGCCAGCAGCTTAGTTCACCAGGACAGGGTGATTCTTAACACTGAAGCTTTCTTT.

This clonotype showed up many times. The gene calls are TRBV5-5 and TRBJ2-2, with 10 bases lining up with TRBD2. CDR3 size: 15 residues. Looked up from germline, CDR1 is SGHKS and CDR2 is YYEKEE (reference sequence). Trimming at V came to 4 bases and at J to 5 bases, leaving 5 bases not matched to a gene. In nucleotides, the CDR3 is TGTGCCAGCAGCCCGGGGACTAGCGAGACCGGGGAGCTGTTTTTT. Translation: CASSPGTSETGELFF.

The J gene is TRBJ1-5, the V gene TRBV6-4; no clear D gene. Trimming took off 6 bases at V and 0 bases at J, with 15 bases between the two ends. Per germline, CDR1 MRHNA and CDR2 SNTAGT. This CDR3 has 16 amino acids. The CDR3 reads CASRRALPSSNQPQHF. The CDR3 DNA reads as TGTGCCAGCAGGAGGGCCTTGCCTTCTAGCAATCAGCCCCAGCATTTT.

The CDR3 protein is CASSLGALAGGHNEQFF. DNA for the CDR3: TGTGCCAGCAGCTTAGGGGCTCTAGCGGGGGGGCACAATGAGCAGTTCTTC. This chain connects TRBV11-2 to TRBJ2-1; 12 positions agree with TRBD2. V lost 1 base to trimming and J lost 5 bases; unmatched junction nucleotides: 6. The length of the CDR3 is 17 residues. Germline V gene sequence: CDR1 SGHAT, CDR2 FQNNGV.

V and J are TRBV20-1 and TRBJ1-4, with no clear D. Per the germline V gene, CDR1 is DFQATT and CDR2 is SNEGSKA (reference sequence). The CDR3 totals 9 residues. In DNA, the CDR3 is TGCAGCCTAGAAAAAAAACTGTTTTTT. It translates to CSLEKKLFF.

The chain joins TRBV20-1 to TRBJ2-1; 8 bases match TRBD2. Germline CDR1 reads DFQATT; CDR2 reads SNEGSKA (reference sequence). V was clipped by 3 bases and J by 3 bases; unmatched bases: 4. This CDR3 has 14 amino acids. In nucleotides, the CDR3 is TGCAGTGCTAGTAAAGCGGGGGTCTACAATGAGCAGTTCTTC. Residues: CSASKAGVYNEQFF.

The chain employs TRBV27 and TRBJ2-3; unclear D gene. CDR3 length: 14 amino acids. V was pared by 6 bases and J by 6 bases, with 16 bases between. The germline V gene has CDR1 MNHEY and CDR2 SMNVEV (reference sequence). CDR3 bases: TGTGCCAGCAGCCGGACCGCCCGATCGGATACGCAGTATTTT. This encodes CASSRTARSDTQYF.

This clonotype occurred a few times. The chain is built from TRBV4-1 and TRBJ2-3, with D possibly being TRBD1 (7 bases). The V and J ends lost 2 bases and 4 bases respectively, with 16 bases between them. The germline V gene has CDR1 MGHRA and CDR2 YSYEKL. CDR3 length: 16 residues. CDR3 DNA: TGCGCCAGCAGCCAAACCCAGGGGGGCAGGTCAGATACGCAGTATTTT. Translated, it gives CASSQTQGGRSDTQYF.

At least ten counts were recorded for this clonotype. V gene TRBV5-1 combines with J gene TRBJ1-4; D gene uncertain. This CDR3 has 14 residues. CDR1 and CDR2 (germline): SGHRS, YFSETQ. The V gene lost 7 bases and the J gene lost 4 bases, with 14 bases spanning the gap. Here the CDR3 DNA reads TGCGCCAGCGGTGAGGGCCTCGGTAATGAAAAACTGTTTTTT. It yields the protein CASGEGLGNEKLFF.

This clonotype was picked up many times. The chain couples TRBV5-1 to TRBJ2-3; 10 positions agree with TRBD2. J was trimmed by 8 bases and V by 3 bases; bases with no gene match: 9. Germline V gene sequence: CDR1 SGHRS, CDR2 YFSETQ. This CDR3 has 15 amino acids. CDR3 sequence reads: CASSSTSGVRGTQYF. The CDR3 DNA reads TGCGCCAGCAGCTCCACTAGCGGGGTAAGGGGTACGCAGTATTTT.

This clonotype was observed a handful of times. V is TRBV27 and J is TRBJ2-5; 13 bases are a match to TRBD2. V gave up 7 bases and J gave up 4 bases; unmatched junction bases: 15. Germline V gene lookup returns CDR1 MNHEY and CDR2 SMNVEV (reference sequence). CDR3 length equals 18 residues. The CDR3 here is CASTPLGTSGALGETQYF. The CDR3 DNA is TGTGCCAGCACTCCCCTCGGGACTAGCGGGGCTTTGGGAGAGACCCAGTACTTC.

This clonotype has a single count. At one end, the junction sequence differs from germline, possibly due to a read error. The rearrangement joins TRBV7-2 to TRBJ1-4, with D unclear. This CDR3 is built from 13 residues. The germline CDR1 and CDR2 sequences are SGHTA and FQGNSA. CDR3 DNA sequence: TGTGTCAGCAGCCGCTACTCGGGGGAAAAACTGTTTTTT. Its protein product is CVSSRYSGEKLFF.

The chain has TRBV4-3 and TRBJ2-1; TRBD2 agrees at 7 bases. Germline V gene sequence: CDR1 LGHNA, CDR2 YSLEER. The V segment lost 0 bases and the J segment 0 bases; nucleotides outside the gene matches: 8. The CDR3 consists of 18 residues. CDR3: CASSQDREGLSSYNEQFF. The DNA for the CDR3 is TGCGCCAGCAGCCAAGATAGGGAGGGGTTGAGCTCCTACAATGAGCAGTTCTTC.

This clonotype has more than one count but fewer than ten. This chain connects TRBV5-1 to TRBJ2-5, with 8 bases identical to TRBD2. V trimming: 3 bases; J trimming: 1 base; junction bases outside the gene matches: 11. Per the germline V gene, CDR1 is SGHRS and CDR2 is YFSETQ. CDR3 length equals 17 residues. CDR3 coding DNA: TGCGCCAGCAGCTCCGGGGTACTAGCGGCGAGCCAAGAGACCCAGTACTTC. Translated: CASSSGVLAASQETQYF.

Only a few counts were recorded for this clonotype. V usage is TRBV2 and J usage is TRBJ2-7, with D perhaps matching TRBD1 or TRBD2 (6 bases each). The V end was cut by 0 bases, the J end by 2 bases, with 11 bases between. CDR1 is SNHLY and CDR2 is FYNNEI in the germline V gene. The CDR3 has 15 amino acids. This chain's CDR3 is CASSEAGGWTYEQYV. Written as DNA, the CDR3 is TGTGCCAGCAGTGAAGCGGGGGGCTGGACCTACGAGCAGTACGTC.

Comment on this clonotype: Being one base from a much bigger clone, this may be a read error. The chain combines TRBV5-1 with TRBJ2-5, with 12 bases fitting TRBD2. Trimming removed 5 bases from V and 5 bases from J; junction bases left unmatched: 7. Germline CDR1 reads SGHRS; CDR2 reads YFSETQ. The CDR3 runs 15 residues. The CDR3 sequence: CASRKRTSGVETQYF. CDR3 nucleotide sequence: TGCGCCAGCAGAAAGCGGACTAGCGGGGTTGAGACCCAGTACTTC.

This clonotype was counted only a few times. The chain combines TRBV19 with TRBJ2-1, with D unclear. Trimming left V 4 bases short and J 5 bases short, with 9 bases between. Germline V gene lookup returns CDR1 LNHDA and CDR2 SQIVND (reference sequence). This CDR3 is built from 13 residues. The CDR3, as DNA: TGTGCCAGTAGTACGTCAGAAAACAATGAGCAGTTCTTC. Amino acid sequence: CASSTSENNEQFF.